The rows below give T cell receptor beta chains drawn from one sample of a study of T cell changes during pregnancy in multiple sclerosis. The data were produced by immunoSEQ multiplex PCR, yet TCRdb's version contains in-frame clones alone and is incomplete. The sample consists of fewer than 60,000 clones, more than 85% of them appearing once. The sequences come from peripheral blood, collected after pregnancy. The receptors were gathered from a female donor in good health, enrolled as a control in a pregnancy study. Both conserved end residues are part of each CDR3. The order of the fields is clone size, V gene, D gene, J gene, CDR3 DNA, CDR3 protein. A D gene is named only where the DNA matches it firmly. A clone size is listed for some rows: how often the clone was seen (once, few, many), or a class if it is expanded.

abundance: once
v_gene: TRBV19
d_gene: TRBD1
j_gene: TRBJ1-2
CDR3nt: TGTGCCAGTAGGCAACAGGGGGACGATGGCTACACCTTC
CDR3aa: CASRQQGDDGYTF

abundance: NA
v_gene: TRBV7-2
d_gene: NA
j_gene: TRBJ2-7
CDR3nt: TGTGCCAGCAGCGAAGGCGCGGGCCTAGTCGAGCAGTACTTC
CDR3aa: CASSEGAGLVEQYF

abundance: NA
v_gene: TRBV28
d_gene: NA
j_gene: TRBJ1-1
CDR3nt: TGTGCCAGCAGCTCCACAGGGCGTACTGAAGCTTTCTTT
CDR3aa: CASSSTGRTEAFF

abundance: NA
v_gene: TRBV18
d_gene: TRBD1
j_gene: TRBJ2-4
CDR3nt: TGTGCCAGCTCACCTACAGGGACAGCAAACATTCAGTACTTC
CDR3aa: CASSPTGTANIQYF

abundance: NA
v_gene: TRBV7-9
d_gene: NA
j_gene: TRBJ2-2
CDR3nt: TGTGCCAGCAGCGGGTTTACAGGGTACACCATGTCCGGGGAGCTGTTTTTT
CDR3aa: CASSGFTGYTMSGELFF

abundance: NA
v_gene: TRBV18
d_gene: NA
j_gene: TRBJ1-1
CDR3nt: TGTGCCAGCTCACCCGCCGTGAGGAACACTGAAGCTTTCTTT
CDR3aa: CASSPAVRNTEAFF

abundance: NA
v_gene: TRBV2
d_gene: NA
j_gene: TRBJ1-5
CDR3nt: TGTGCCAGCAGTGTACGGGACAATCAGCCCCAGCATTTT
CDR3aa: CASSVRDNQPQHF

abundance: NA
v_gene: TRBV27
d_gene: TRBD1
j_gene: TRBJ2-1
CDR3nt: TGTGCCAGCAGCCCCTTGGGGACAGGGGGCGGGAATGAGCAGTTCTTC
CDR3aa: CASSPLGTGGGNEQFF

abundance: once
v_gene: TRBV6-5
d_gene: NA
j_gene: TRBJ1-2
CDR3nt: TGTGCCAGCAGTTCCCCAGGGTTGAATGGCTACACCTTC
CDR3aa: CASSSPGLNGYTF

abundance: NA
v_gene: TRBV29-1
d_gene: TRBD2
j_gene: TRBJ2-1
CDR3nt: TGCAGCGTTGCTCAGGGTAGCGGGAGGGGGAATGAGCAGTTCTTC
CDR3aa: CSVAQGSGRGNEQFF

abundance: NA
v_gene: TRBV2
d_gene: TRBD2
j_gene: TRBJ2-5
CDR3nt: TGTGCCAGCAGTGAAAGGGCAGCGGGAGGGCCGGGATCGATGGAGACCCAGTACTTC
CDR3aa: CASSERAAGGPGSMETQYF

abundance: NA
v_gene: TRBV27
d_gene: TRBD1
j_gene: TRBJ2-1
CDR3nt: TGTGCCAGCAGTTCGATTCCCGGACAGGGTGCCCAGTTCTTC
CDR3aa: CASSSIPGQGAQFF

abundance: NA
v_gene: TRBV13
d_gene: NA
j_gene: TRBJ1-1
CDR3nt: TGTGCCAGCGAGAGGGCGGGGAATGAAGCTTTCTTT
CDR3aa: CASERAGNEAFF

abundance: NA
v_gene: TRBV7-6
d_gene: TRBD1
j_gene: TRBJ2-7
CDR3nt: TGTGCCAGCAGCTCGGACAGGGACCACGAGCAGTACTTC
CDR3aa: CASSSDRDHEQYF

abundance: NA
v_gene: TRBV28
d_gene: TRBD1
j_gene: TRBJ1-2
CDR3nt: TGTGCCAGCTACGGACAGGGGGCAGGCTACACCTTC
CDR3aa: CASYGQGAGYTF

abundance: NA
v_gene: TRBV7-7
d_gene: NA
j_gene: TRBJ2-1
CDR3nt: TGTGCCAGCAGCTTGGAAGGGGAAGAGCAGTTCTTC
CDR3aa: CASSLEGEEQFF

abundance: NA
v_gene: TRBV7-9
d_gene: NA
j_gene: TRBJ1-3
CDR3nt: TGTGCCAGCAGGCAGGGTGCCGGAAACACCATATATTTT
CDR3aa: CASRQGAGNTIYF

abundance: NA
v_gene: TRBV5-1
d_gene: NA
j_gene: TRBJ2-2
CDR3nt: TGCGCCAGCAGTGCCGGGACTCAGAACACCGGGGAGCTGTTTTTT
CDR3aa: CASSAGTQNTGELFF

abundance: NA
v_gene: TRBV7-2
d_gene: NA
j_gene: TRBJ2-7
CDR3nt: TGTGCCAGCAGCGGGGGGACTTTCCACGAGCAGTACTTC
CDR3aa: CASSGGTFHEQYF

abundance: NA
v_gene: TRBV14
d_gene: NA
j_gene: TRBJ1-1
CDR3nt: TGTGCCAGCAGCCAAGATCATCGCGTAAATGAAGCTTTCTTT
CDR3aa: CASSQDHRVNEAFF

abundance: NA
v_gene: TRBV10-3
d_gene: TRBD1
j_gene: TRBJ1-1
CDR3nt: TGTGCCATCAGTGTCGGTACCGGACAGGGGGCTACTGAAGCTTTCTTT
CDR3aa: CAISVGTGQGATEAFF

abundance: NA
v_gene: TRBV18
d_gene: NA
j_gene: TRBJ1-2
CDR3nt: TGTGCCGCCTCAGGGGTCGGGTATGGCTACACCTTC
CDR3aa: CAASGVGYGYTF

abundance: NA
v_gene: TRBV2
d_gene: TRBD2
j_gene: TRBJ2-7
CDR3nt: TGTGCCAGCAGCGGGTGGGATTTGGGACTAGCTGGCGAGCAGTACTTC
CDR3aa: CASSGWDLGLAGEQYF

abundance: NA
v_gene: TRBV10-1
d_gene: TRBD2
j_gene: TRBJ2-7
CDR3nt: TGCGCCAGCAGTGATTTGCCCAGCGGGGGATCCTACGAGCAGTACTTC
CDR3aa: CASSDLPSGGSYEQYF

abundance: NA
v_gene: TRBV5-1
d_gene: NA
j_gene: TRBJ2-5
CDR3nt: TGCGCCAGCAGCTTGGTTGGAGGAGAGACCCAGTACTTC
CDR3aa: CASSLVGGETQYF

abundance: NA
v_gene: TRBV11-2
d_gene: TRBD1
j_gene: TRBJ1-2
CDR3nt: TGTGCCAGCACCCAAGGACAGGCGGACAAGGATGGCTACACCTTC
CDR3aa: CASTQGQADKDGYTF

abundance: NA
v_gene: TRBV5-1
d_gene: NA
j_gene: TRBJ2-1
CDR3nt: TGCGCCTCCAGGGGCAGCGGGGACTACTACAATGAGCAGTTCTTC
CDR3aa: CASRGSGDYYNEQFF

abundance: NA
v_gene: TRBV30
d_gene: NA
j_gene: TRBJ2-2
CDR3nt: TGTGCCTGGACCTTCTCCAGCGGGCCTGGACCCGGGGAGCTGTTTTTT
CDR3aa: CAWTFSSGPGPGELFF